One sample yielded the 25 T cell receptor beta chains listed below, sequenced in a study of metastatic and nonmetastatic thyroid tumors. With MiXCR, TCRdb reprocessed the PCR reads. Of 15,000 or so clones in the sample, about 23% were seen once. Every patient was untreated before thyroid surgery. Sequenced sample: tumor tissue. The source of these receptors is a female donor with papillary thyroid cancer or a benign thyroid nodule (not recorded which). Some clones in this sample may be carry-over from other donors' samples.

In this sample, this clone turned up many times. A read error is possible here, since a much larger clone lies one base away. The conserved phenylalanine or tryptophan normally closing the CDR3 is absent here, so this likely arose from a read error. The chain combines TRBV18 with TRBJ1-5; D remains ambiguous. Looked up from germline, CDR1 is KGHSH and CDR2 is LQKENI. The CDR3 loop spans 15 amino acids. Trimming took 3 bases from V and 4 from J, leaving 13 bases between them. DNA of the CDR3: TGTGCCAGCTCACCGGGAGGCCCGAGGAATCAGCCCCAGCATCTT. This codes for CASSPGGPRNQPQHL.

There are many counts of this clone. The gene calls are TRBV25-1 and TRBJ1-6; D is undetermined. The CDR3 consists of 13 residues. Germline lookup yields CDR1 MGHDK and CDR2 SYGVNS. The germline V and J ends were trimmed by 0 bases and 10 bases, with 7 bases remaining between them. CDR3 sequence: CASSEYVGSPLHF. In DNA, the CDR3 is TGTGCCAGCAGTGAATATGTGGGGTCACCCCTCCACTTT. Full variable domain (missing parts from reference TRBV25-1 and TRBJ1-6): EADIYQTPRYLVIGTGKKITLECSQTMGHDKMYWYQQDPGMELHLIHYSYGVNSTEKGDLSSESTVSRIRTEHFPLTLESARPSHTSQYLCASSEYVGSPLHFGNGTRLTVT.

By share of the sample, this clone is medium-sized. The rearrangement links TRBV20-1 to TRBJ2-1; 7 bases map to TRBD2. After removal of 6 bases from V and 5 bases from J, the junction contained 10 bases not matched to a gene. The CDR3 is made up of 14 amino acids. Germline V gene data show CDR1 as DFQATT and CDR2 as SNEGSKA (reference sequence). The CDR3 bases are TGCAGTGCCGGGGACTACGAACTAAACAATGAGCAGTTCTTC. Translating gives CSAGDYELNNEQFF.

This clone was picked up many times. The chain employs TRBV6-1 and TRBJ2-4, with D unclear. V was pared by 2 bases and J by 0 bases, with 11 bases between. Germline CDR1 and CDR2: MNHNS and SASEGT. The length of the CDR3 is 16 residues. The CDR3 is CASSEFLESAKNIQYF. The CDR3 DNA sequence: TGTGCCAGCAGTGAATTCTTGGAATCAGCCAAAAACATTCAGTACTTC.

In this sample, this clone turned up many times. The rearrangement joins TRBV20-1 to TRBJ2-7; TRBD2 aligns across 10 bases. The CDR3 has 15 residues. Per the germline V gene, CDR1 is DFQATT and CDR2 is SNEGSKA (reference sequence). The ends lost 0 bases at V and 4 bases at J; junction bases unmatched: 6. The CDR3 spells CSARDNGLAAYEQYF. CDR3 nucleotides: TGCAGTGCTAGAGATAACGGACTAGCGGCATACGAGCAGTACTTC.

This clone is classed as medium-sized. The chain employs TRBV6-2 or TRBV6-3 and TRBJ2-5; D not certain. V was shortened by 4 bases and J by 5 bases, with 5 bases between the two germline ends. CDR3 length equals 11 residues. Germline CDR1 is MNHEY and CDR2 is SVGEGT. The CDR3 DNA sequence: TGTGCCAGCAGTTTGGGGGAGACCCAGTACTTC. Amino acid sequence: CASSLGETQYF.

This clone is judged medium-sized. This chain links TRBV6-1 with TRBJ2-7; possibly TRBD2 for D (6 bases). CDR1 and CDR2 from the germline V gene are MNHNS and SASEGT. This CDR3 is built from 16 residues. The V gene lost 6 bases and the J gene lost 2 bases, with 20 bases spanning the gap. The CDR3 DNA reads as TGTGCCAGCAGGCGAGAACCCGGGACTCAGACCTACGAGCAGTACTTC. Translating gives CASRREPGTQTYEQYF.

V is TRBV9 and J is TRBJ1-1; possibly TRBD1 for D (5 bases). The V gene lost 2 bases and the J gene lost 6 bases, with 14 bases spanning the gap. Germline loops: CDR1 SGDLS, CDR2 YYNGEE. The CDR3 has 14 residues. CDR3 DNA: TGTGCCAGCAGCGTCGGGACGCTCCTAGCTGAAGCTTTCTTT. Amino acids: CASSVGTLLAEAFF.

This clone counts as medium-sized. V and J are TRBV12-3 or TRBV12-4 and TRBJ1-2; no reliable D call. The V end was cut by 3 bases, the J end by 4 bases, with 9 bases between. The CDR3 has 13 residues. For the CDR3, the DNA is TGTGCCAGCAGTTTTGGACGGACCTATGGCTACACCTTC. It encodes CASSFGRTYGYTF.

At least ten counts were recorded for this clone. A read error may explain this, as a much larger clone is one base away. The V call is TRBV27, the J call TRBJ1-6, with a weak D call TRBD1 (5 bases). The V end lost 3 bases, the J end lost 8 bases, and 14 bases lay between the germline ends. The CDR3 sequence is 15 residues long. Germline V lookup: CDR1 MNHEY, CDR2 SMNVEV (reference sequence). The DNA of the CDR3 is TGTGCCAGCAGTTTTTCGTGGGTAGGGGATTCACCCCTCCACTTT. Translating gives CASSFSWVGDSPLHF.

The V call is TRBV6-5, the J call TRBJ2-7; D perhaps matches TRBD1 (7 bases). The V end was cut by 0 bases, the J end by 6 bases, with 15 bases between. The CDR3 has 15 amino acids. CDR1 is MNHEY and CDR2 is SVGAGI in the germline V gene. The CDR3 DNA sequence: TGTGCCAGCAGTTACTCGAGGGCAGGGGGGATCGAGCAGTACTTC. Translated: CASSYSRAGGIEQYF.

This clone was detected ten times or more. The chain joins TRBV3-1 to TRBJ2-3; D ambiguous. CDR1 LGHDT and CDR2 YNNKEL come from the germline V gene (reference sequence). V lost 3 bases to trimming and J lost 1 base, with 8 bases between them. The CDR3 has 14 residues. The CDR3 loop reads CASSQRRGTDTQYF. The CDR3 bases are TGTGCCAGCAGCCAGAGAAGGGGCACAGATACGCAGTATTTT.

Turning to this clone: Relative to the germline gene, one junction end is altered; a read error may explain this. V and J are TRBV20-1 and TRBJ2-7; TRBD1 matches 12 bases. The CDR3 spans 15 residues. Germline CDR1 reads DFQATT; CDR2 reads SNEGSKA (reference sequence). The CDR3 region has the DNA TGCAGTGCTAGAATCCCCGGGACAGGGGGCTACGAGCATTACTTC. Protein: CSARIPGTGGYEHYF.

Concerning this clone: It may be a read error: a sequence one base away is much more abundant. Other DNA sequences in this sample translate to the same CDR3. J is TRBJ2-5 and V is TRBV5-1, with D unclear. This CDR3 is 14 amino acids long. Germline V gives CDR1 SGHRS, CDR2 YFSETQ. In DNA form, the CDR3 reads TGCGCCAGCAGACCCGACCCCCATACAGAGACACAGTACTTC. Its translation is CASRPDPHTETQYF.

By frequency in the sample, this clone is medium-sized. The rearrangement joins TRBV15 to TRBJ2-7, with D uncertain. V lost 1 base and J 2 bases, leaving 9 bases between the germline ends. The CDR3 covers 14 residues. In germline, CDR1 is LNHNV, CDR2 YYDKDF (reference sequence). The CDR3 DNA reads as TGTGCCACCAGCAGAGGATCAGAGGCCTACGAGCAGTACTTC. Its translation is CATSRGSEAYEQYF.

This clone was counted ten times or more. This chain joins TRBV7-3 and TRBJ2-1; possible D gene TRBD2, 6 bases. V lost 2 bases, J lost 1 base, and 15 bases lay in between. This CDR3 is built from 17 residues. Germline V gene sequence: CDR1 SGHTA, CDR2 FQGTGA. CDR3 amino acids: CASSLLGGRGSYNEQFF. The CDR3 nucleotides read TGTGCCAGCAGCTTATTGGGGGGTCGGGGGTCCTACAATGAGCAGTTCTTC.

This clone is termed medium-sized. This CDR3 is CASSPLAGRTGELFF. In DNA form, the CDR3 reads TGTGCCAGCTCACCACTTGCCGGGAGGACCGGGGAGCTGTTTTTT. This chain links TRBV18 with TRBJ2-2, with 7 bases identical to TRBD2. Unmatched junction bases numbered 4, after V lost 1 base and J lost 5 bases. Germline lookup yields CDR1 KGHSH and CDR2 LQKENI. This CDR3 has 15 residues.

In its sample, this clone is medium-sized (0.01 to 0.1%). This chain links TRBV7-8 with TRBJ2-7; D possibly corresponds to TRBD2 (5 bases). V was cut by 1 base and J by 1 base, with 8 bases left in between. CDR3 length: 14 amino acids. Germline lookup yields CDR1 SGHVS and CDR2 FQNEAQ. CDR3 in DNA: TGTGCCAGCAGCTTAGGCGGGCCGTCCTACGAGCAGTACTTC. It is translated as CASSLGGPSYEQYF.

The chain recombines TRBV15 with TRBJ1-4, with D maybe TRBD1 (5 bases). CDR1 and CDR2 (germline): LNHNV, YYDKDF (reference sequence). The ends were cut back, 9 bases at V and 10 bases at J, with 15 bases in the middle. CDR3 length: 12 amino acids. The CDR3 is CATGPLGGKLFF. The CDR3 region has the DNA TGTGCCACGGGACCCCTTGGAGGAAAACTGTTTTTT.

This clone was seen a handful of times. The V and J genes are TRBV2 and TRBJ2-5; 7 positions agree with TRBD2. V trimming: 6 bases; J trimming: 4 bases; junction bases outside the gene matches: 5. There are 13 residues in the CDR3. Per the germline V gene, CDR1 is SNHLY and CDR2 is FYNNEI. CDR3 nucleotide sequence: TGTGCCAGCAGCACTAGCGTTAGAGAGACCCAGTACTTC. This codes for CASSTSVRETQYF.

This clone was seen a handful of times. The junction differs from germline at one of its ends, possibly a read error. This chain uses TRBV19 with TRBJ1-2, with TRBD1 identical over 9 bases. The germline CDR1 and CDR2 sequences are LNHDA and SQIVND (reference sequence). The length of the CDR3 is 14 residues. The CDR3 sequence is CTSSIAGTGSGYTF. For the CDR3, the DNA is TGTACCAGTAGTATAGCCGGGACAGGGTCTGGCTACACCTTC. The variable domain in full, completed from reference TRBV19 and TRBJ1-2, reads DGGITQSPKYLFRKEGQNVTLSCEQNLNHDAMYWYRQDPGQGLRLIYYSQIVNDFQKGDIAEGYSVSREKKESFPLTVTSAQKNPTAFYLCTSSIAGTGSGYTFGSGTRLTVV.

This CDR3 reads CAWGLADYEQYF. The CDR3 DNA reads as TGTGCCTGGGGGCTAGCGGACTACGAGCAGTACTTC. The chain links TRBV30 to TRBJ2-7, with 7 bases that match TRBD2. CDR1 and CDR2 (germline): GTSNPN, SVGIG (reference sequence). V shed 5 bases and J 3 bases; nucleotides not matched to a gene: 4. The CDR3 extends over 12 amino acids.

The chain recombines TRBV18 with TRBJ2-1; D not resolved. The CDR3 is 14 amino acids. Trimming left V 3 bases short and J 2 bases short, with 8 bases between. Germline CDR1 KGHSH, CDR2 LQKENI. In DNA, the CDR3 is TGTGCCAGCTCACCCACGCAAGCCTACAATGAGCAGTTCTTC. Its translation: CASSPTQAYNEQFF.

Only a few counts were recorded for this clone. The junction departs from the called germline gene at one end, perhaps through a read error. The chain uses TRBV6-1 and TRBJ1-2; D unresolved. Germline CDR1 reads MNHNS; CDR2 reads SASEGT. This CDR3 contains 15 residues. As DNA, the CDR3 is TGTGCCAGCGGTGAAGAGGCAGGAGGTGCAAGAATCTACACCTTC. Protein: CASGEEAGGARIYTF.

This clone was seen many times. This chain uses TRBV15 with TRBJ2-7; D is uncertain. From germline, CDR1 is LNHNV and CDR2 YYDKDF (reference sequence). Trimming removed 0 bases from V and 2 bases from J, with 11 bases in between. The CDR3 totals 15 residues. The CDR3 loop is CATSRDLNSPYEQYF. The CDR3 DNA is TGTGCCACCAGCAGAGATCTTAACAGCCCCTACGAGCAGTACTTC. The entire variable domain, with the rest obtained from reference TRBV15 and TRBJ2-7, is as follows: DAMVIQNPRYQVTQFGKPVTLSCSQTLNHNVMYWYQQKSSQAPKLLFHYYDKDFNNEADTPDNFQSRRPNTSFCFLDIRSPGLGDTAMYLCATSRDLNSPYEQYFGPGTRLTVT.